This T cell receptor beta chain was captured in a study of T-cell memory formation after mild COVID-19. Study at large: Largely donor-specific TCR clusters were found.

TCRdb ran MiXCR on the 5' RACE reads and lists one entry per CDR3 protein. This table has about 610,000 distinct CDR3 sequences, roughly 17% appearing once. General study points: Day 15 to 85 contracting clones showed balanced CD4/CD8; day 15 to 37 expanders favored CD4+. Pre-infection memory contained some responding clones, which suggested that cross-reactive memory had joined. Nothing showed for sure that second-wave clones peaking on day 37 were SARS-CoV-2 specific.

CDR1 is DFQATT and CDR2 is SNEGSKA in the germline V gene (reference sequence). The CDR3 totals 15 residues. Trimming pared 0 bases from V and 2 bases from J, leaving 14 bases between. This clonotype was detected ten times or more. Its cognate antigen is unknown. The sequence was collected from an adult woman who had mild COVID-19 (a few samples of this study predate the infection). Cell type and time point are not known. Sample: PBMCs or a T cell subset sorted from them (not recorded which). V usage is TRBV20-1 and J usage is TRBJ2-7, with D unresolved. The CDR3 coding sequence is TGCAGTGCTAGAGATCAACCGGGCCCCACCTACGAGCAGTACTTC. Encoded protein: CSARDQPGPTYEQYF.